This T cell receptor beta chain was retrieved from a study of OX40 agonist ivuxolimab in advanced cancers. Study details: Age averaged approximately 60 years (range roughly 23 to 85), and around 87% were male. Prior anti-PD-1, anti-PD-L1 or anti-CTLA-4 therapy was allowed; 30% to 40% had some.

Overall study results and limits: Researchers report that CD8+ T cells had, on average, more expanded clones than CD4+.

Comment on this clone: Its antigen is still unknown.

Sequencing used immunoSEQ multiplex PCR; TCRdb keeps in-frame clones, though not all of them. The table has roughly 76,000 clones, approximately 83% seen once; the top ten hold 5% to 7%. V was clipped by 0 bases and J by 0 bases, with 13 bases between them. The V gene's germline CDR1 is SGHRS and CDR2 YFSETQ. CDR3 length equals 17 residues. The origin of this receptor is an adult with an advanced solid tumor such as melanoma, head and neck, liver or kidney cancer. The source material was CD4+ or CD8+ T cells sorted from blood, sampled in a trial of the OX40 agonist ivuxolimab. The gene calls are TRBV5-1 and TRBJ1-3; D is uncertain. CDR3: CASSLDVHTSSGNTIYF. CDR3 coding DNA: TGCGCCAGCAGCTTGGATGTACACACGAGCTCTGGAAACACCATATATTTT.